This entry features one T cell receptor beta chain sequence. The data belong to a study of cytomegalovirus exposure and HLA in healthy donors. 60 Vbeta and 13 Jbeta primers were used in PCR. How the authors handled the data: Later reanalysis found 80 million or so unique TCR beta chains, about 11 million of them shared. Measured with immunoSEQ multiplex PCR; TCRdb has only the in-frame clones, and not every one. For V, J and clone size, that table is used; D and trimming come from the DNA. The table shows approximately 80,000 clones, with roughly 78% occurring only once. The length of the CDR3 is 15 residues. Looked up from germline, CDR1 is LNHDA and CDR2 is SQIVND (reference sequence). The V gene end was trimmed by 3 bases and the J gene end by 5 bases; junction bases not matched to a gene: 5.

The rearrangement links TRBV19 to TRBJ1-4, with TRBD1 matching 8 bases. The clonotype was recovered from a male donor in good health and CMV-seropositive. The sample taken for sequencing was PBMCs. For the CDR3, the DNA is TGTGCCAGTAGTATGATCCGACAGGGGAATGAAAAACTGTTTTTT. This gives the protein CASSMIRQGNEKLFF. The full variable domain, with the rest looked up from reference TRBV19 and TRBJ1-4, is DGGITQSPKYLFRKEGQNVTLSCEQNLNHDAMYWYRQDPGQGLRLIYYSQIVNDFQKGDIAEGYSVSREKKESFPLTVTSAQKNPTAFYLCASSMIRQGNEKLFFGSGTQLSVL.